The 7 T cell receptor beta chains reported below all come from one sample, sequenced in a study of blood T cell repertoires in COVID-19. Only in-frame clones appear in the TCRdb table, and some are missing; sequencing was by immunoSEQ multiplex PCR. The sample lists 150,000 to 200,000 clones; around four fifths were seen once. The sample comprised PBMCs or T cells enriched from blood (not recorded which). The receptors here all came from a woman aged 50 to 60 who had recovered from COVID-19.

This rearrangement joins TRBV7-2 to TRBJ2-7, with 8 bases fitting TRBD2. The CDR3 spans 16 residues. The J segment lost 2 bases and the V segment lost 5 bases, leaving 11 bases of the junction unmatched. The germline V gene encodes CDR1 SGHTA and CDR2 FQGNSA. The CDR3, as DNA: TGTGCCAGCAGCCACCTTAGCGGGATCGAGACCTACGAGCAGTACTTC. This gives the protein CASSHLSGIETYEQYF.

The rearrangement joins TRBV27 to TRBJ1-5; tentatively, D is TRBD1 (5 bases). The CDR3 totals 15 residues. Trimming cost V 4 bases and J 1 base, with 11 bases left between them. Germline loops: CDR1 MNHEY, CDR2 SMNVEV (reference sequence). Here the CDR3 DNA reads TGTGCCAGCAGTTCCACAGGTCTGAGCAATCAGCCCCAGCATTTT. Its protein product is CASSSTGLSNQPQHF.

V gene TRBV6-5 combines with J gene TRBJ1-1; tentative D call: TRBD1 (6 bases). The CDR3 has 13 amino acids. V shed 4 bases and J shed 4 bases, with 10 bases lying between them. Germline loops: CDR1 MNHEY, CDR2 SVGAGI. The CDR3 region is CASSSGTSTEAFF. The CDR3 DNA reads as TGTGCCAGCAGTTCCGGGACATCCACTGAAGCTTTCTTT.

The rearrangement links TRBV2 to TRBJ1-2; the match to TRBD1 covers 10 bases. The CDR3 extends over 14 amino acids. CDR1 and CDR2 from the germline V gene are SNHLY and FYNNEI. Unmatched junction bases numbered 4, after V lost 7 bases and J lost 2 bases. The CDR3 is CASIRQGANYGYTF. The CDR3 DNA sequence: TGTGCCAGCATAAGACAGGGGGCCAACTATGGCTACACCTTC.

The chain has TRBV5-1 and TRBJ1-6; D ambiguous. The CDR3 totals 14 residues. V lost 0 bases and J lost 10, with 11 bases in between. CDR1 and CDR2 (germline): SGHRS, YFSETQ. CDR3 sequence: CASSLGEIGSPLHF. CDR3 sequence (DNA): TGCGCCAGCAGCTTGGGGGAGATTGGCTCACCCCTCCACTTT.

This clone came up a few times. This chain links TRBV29-1 with TRBJ1-2; 10 bases map to TRBD1. Germline CDR1 reads SQVTM; CDR2 reads ANQGSEA. Germline trimming cut 7 bases from V and 6 bases from J; bases unmatched to any gene: 11. CDR3 length: 14 amino acids. CDR3 bases: TGCAGCGCGGGGGAAGAGACAGGGGGCGATGGCTACACCTTC. This sequence encodes CSAGEETGGDGYTF.

The chain combines TRBV11-3 with TRBJ2-3; TRBD2 matches at 9 bases. Per the germline V gene, CDR1 is SGHNT and CDR2 is YENEEA. J lost 1 base, V lost 4 bases, and 6 bases had no gene match. CDR3 length equals 16 residues. As DNA, the CDR3 is TGTGCCAGCAGCTCCTTAGCGGGAGCCCGCACAGATACGCAGTATTTT. This encodes CASSSLAGARTDTQYF.